The 16 T cell receptor beta chains below were found in one sample sequenced in a study of memory CD4+ T cells and cytomegalovirus serostatus. Assay: immunoSEQ multiplex PCR; the TCRdb copy retains only in-frame clones and omits some. The sample lists roughly 48,000 clones; approximately 80% were seen once. The sort gate was single viable CD3+CD4+CD8-CD45RO+ cells for memory CD4+ T cells. Specimen: memory CD4+ T cells from blood. Receptor source: an adult in good health and CMV-seropositive.

The chain links TRBV6-6 to TRBJ2-3; the D is unclear. V lost 2 bases and J lost 2, with 5 bases in between. The CDR3 is 13 amino acids. The germline gives CDR1 MNHNY, CDR2 SVGAGI (reference sequence). This CDR3 is CASSYDPTDTQYF. The CDR3 DNA is TGTGCCAGCAGTTACGATCCCACAGATACGCAGTATTTT.

Note on this clone: In the same sample, other DNA sequences code for this CDR3. The V gene is TRBV11-2, the J gene TRBJ2-1; 8 bases line up with TRBD2. This CDR3 has 14 amino acids. The V and J ends lost 2 bases and 7 bases, in that order; junction bases with no gene match: 4. Germline-derived CDR1 and CDR2 are SGHAT and FQNNGV. The CDR3 spells CASSLIGTRNEQFF. CDR3 bases: TGTGCCAGCAGCTTAATAGGGACTAGGAATGAGCAGTTCTTC.

The V and J genes are TRBV19 and TRBJ1-6; TRBD1 aligns across 8 bases. Trimming removed 5 bases from V and 6 bases from J; junction bases left unmatched: 12. CDR3 length equals 17 residues. Germline V gene lookup returns CDR1 LNHDA and CDR2 SQIVND (reference sequence). CDR3 region: CASSFTPQDRVNSPLHF. The CDR3 nucleotides are TGTGCCAGTAGTTTCACACCCCAGGACAGGGTTAATTCACCCCTCCACTTT.

The chain uses TRBV7-2 and TRBJ1-6, with D possibly being TRBD1 (6 bases). Between the trimmed V and J ends, which lost 1 base and 9 bases, there was a span of 13 bases. Germline CDR1 SGHTA, CDR2 FQGNSA. This CDR3 spans 15 amino acids. The chain's CDR3 is CASSLGDRRRSPLHF. The CDR3 nucleotides read TGTGCCAGCAGCTTAGGAGACAGGCGACGTTCACCCCTCCACTTT.

The chain recombines TRBV11-2 with TRBJ2-2; D uncertain. From germline, CDR1 is SGHAT and CDR2 FQNNGV. CDR3 length equals 16 residues. Trimming stripped 3 bases from V and 3 bases from J, with 14 bases between. This chain's CDR3 is CASSLTRRGDTGELFF. The CDR3 DNA follows: TGTGCCAGCAGCTTGACCCGGCGTGGCGACACCGGGGAGCTGTTTTTT.

The chain employs TRBV27 and TRBJ1-5; the D gene is possibly TRBD1 (5 bases). Germline CDR1 is MNHEY and CDR2 is SMNVEV (reference sequence). Trimming shortened V by 8 bases and J by 2 bases, and 16 bases separated the two germline ends. The length of the CDR3 is 15 residues. Written as DNA, the CDR3 is TGTGCCAGCGGGCGGTTAGGGGAGGGCAATCAGCCCCAGCATTTT. It is translated as CASGRLGEGNQPQHF.

V usage is TRBV10-3 and J usage is TRBJ2-2, with TRBD1 matching over 7 bases. The germline gives CDR1 ENHRY, CDR2 SYGVKD. This CDR3 comprises 15 residues. With V trimmed by 10 bases and J by 5 bases, 13 bases remained unmatched. The CDR3 protein is CATRLGDRDTGELFF. DNA of the CDR3: TGTGCCACAAGGTTAGGTGACAGGGATACCGGGGAGCTGTTTTTT.

Points on this clone: A junction boundary mismatches the germline segment, possibly from a read error. This rearrangement joins TRBV9 to TRBJ2-3; D gene unclear. Looked up from germline, CDR1 is SGDLS and CDR2 is YYNGEE. The CDR3 length is 15 residues. The CDR3 nucleotides are TGTGCCAGCACCGTAGACGCGGCCAGCACAGATACGCAGTATTTT. Translated: CASTVDAASTDTQYF.

V is TRBV28 and J is TRBJ1-4; D perhaps matches TRBD1 (5 bases). V was shortened by 8 bases and J by 8 bases, with 12 bases between the two germline ends. This CDR3 is 12 amino acids long. Germline V lookup: CDR1 MDHEN, CDR2 SYDVKM. CDR3 sequence reads: CASWGGREKLFF. The CDR3 DNA reads TGTGCCAGCTGGGGGGGTAGAGAAAAACTGTTTTTT.

This rearrangement joins TRBV4-1 to TRBJ2-1, with D maybe TRBD1 (6 bases). Trimming left V 5 bases short and J 0 bases short, with 11 bases between. CDR3 length equals 15 residues. Germline values: CDR1 MGHRA, CDR2 YSYEKL. This chain's CDR3 is CASSLQGTSYNEQFF. In nucleotides, the CDR3 is TGCGCCAGCAGCTTACAGGGAACCTCCTACAATGAGCAGTTCTTC.

The rearrangement joins TRBV5-6 to TRBJ2-1; TRBD1 might be the D (6 bases). Germline CDR1 SGHDT, CDR2 YYEEEE. CDR3 length equals 15 residues. Between the trimmed V and J ends, which lost 6 bases and 2 bases, there was a span of 15 bases. CDR3 nucleotide sequence: TGTGCCAGCACCCTACAGGGATGGGCCTACAATGAGCAGTTCTTC. Protein sequence: CASTLQGWAYNEQFF.

The chain joins TRBV4-1 to TRBJ2-1; TRBD2 matches at 9 bases. V trimming: 0 bases; J trimming: 0 bases; junction bases outside the gene matches: 12. CDR1 and CDR2 from the germline V gene are MGHRA and YSYEKL. There are 20 residues in the CDR3. The CDR3 bases are TGCGCCAGCAGCCAAGATAGCTTCATCCTTAGCGGGAGCTCCTACAATGAGCAGTTCTTC. This gives the protein CASSQDSFILSGSSYNEQFF.

The V call is TRBV28, the J call TRBJ2-2; TRBD1 agrees at 8 bases. The CDR3 extends over 13 amino acids. The junction had 3 bases not matched to a gene; V was cut back by 6 bases and J by 6 bases. Germline V gives CDR1 MDHEN, CDR2 SYDVKM. CDR3 in amino acids: CASSPRGPGELFF. In nucleotides, the CDR3 is TGTGCCAGCAGCCCCAGGGGGCCCGGGGAGCTGTTTTTT.

This clone appeared once. The J gene is TRBJ1-6, the V gene TRBV27; 7 bases align to TRBD1. With 2 bases clipped from V and 13 bases from J, the junction kept 17 bases outside the gene matches. Germline V gives CDR1 MNHEY, CDR2 SMNVEV (reference sequence). The CDR3 spans 17 residues. The CDR3 DNA is TGTGCCAGCAGTTTACATCTGACGTCAGGGGGGACTGTGCCCCTCCACTTT. It is translated as CASSLHLTSGGTVPLHF.

The rearrangement joins TRBV4-3 to TRBJ2-1; 9 bases are a match to TRBD2. The CDR3 sequence is 15 residues long. Trimming at V came to 0 bases and at J to 6 bases, leaving 3 bases not matched to a gene. In germline, CDR1 is LGHNA, CDR2 YSLEER. The CDR3 spells CASSQDARGGNEQFF. The CDR3 DNA reads as TGCGCCAGCAGCCAAGATGCGCGGGGGGGCAATGAGCAGTTCTTC.

The chain carries TRBV7-2 and TRBJ2-5; TRBD2 might be the D (5 bases). CDR1 and CDR2 (germline): SGHTA, FQGNSA. CDR3 length equals 12 residues. Trimming removed 7 bases from V and 4 bases from J, with 10 bases in between. The CDR3 loop is CASTRGGETQYF. The CDR3 DNA sequence: TGTGCCAGCACCCGTGGAGGAGAGACCCAGTACTTC.